This TCR beta chain stems from a study of shared clonotypes between healthy human individuals. Study overall: In total, the donors were a couple of women and a few men aged 18 to 49.

Donation came from healthy HIV-negative adults that had no recent acute infections or vaccinations. TCRdb's table, derived via immunoSEQ multiplex PCR, lists solely in-frame clones and lacks some. The sample lists roughly 2,500,000 clones; approximately 93% were seen once. The TCR comes from a young man in good health. Some clones in this sample may be carry-over from other donors' samples. The specimen was naive CD4+ T cells from PBMCs. Subset in this sample: CD45RA+ positively selected.

This CDR3 is CASSGPLFYGYTF. The CDR3 DNA reads as TGTGCCAGTTCCGGCCCCTTATTCTATGGCTACACCTTC. The V gene is TRBV19, the J gene TRBJ1-2, with D hard to call. Germline CDR1 is LNHDA and CDR2 is SQIVND (reference sequence). V lost 8 bases to trimming and J lost 4 bases, with 14 bases between them. The CDR3 contains 13 residues.